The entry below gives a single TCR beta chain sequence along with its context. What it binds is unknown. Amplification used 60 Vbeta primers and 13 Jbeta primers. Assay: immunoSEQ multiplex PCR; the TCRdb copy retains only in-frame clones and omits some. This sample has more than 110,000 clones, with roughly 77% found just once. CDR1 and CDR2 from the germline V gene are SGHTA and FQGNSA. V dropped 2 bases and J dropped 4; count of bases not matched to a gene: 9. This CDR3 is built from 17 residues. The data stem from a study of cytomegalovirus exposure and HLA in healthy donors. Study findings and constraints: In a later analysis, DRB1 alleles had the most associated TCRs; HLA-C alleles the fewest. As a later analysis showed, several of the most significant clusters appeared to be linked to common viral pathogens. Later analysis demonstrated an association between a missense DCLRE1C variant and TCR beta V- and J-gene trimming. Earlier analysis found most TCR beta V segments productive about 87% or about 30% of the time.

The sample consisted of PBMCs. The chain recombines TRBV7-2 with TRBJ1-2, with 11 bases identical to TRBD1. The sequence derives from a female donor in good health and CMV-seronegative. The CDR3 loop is CASSLIGSGTGGYGYTF. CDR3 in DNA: TGTGCCAGCAGCTTAATTGGATCTGGGACAGGGGGCTATGGCTACACCTTC.